This is a list of T cell receptor beta chains from one sample in a study of shared clonotypes between healthy human individuals. TCRdb's copy holds only in-frame clones and misses some; the assay was immunoSEQ multiplex PCR. The table shows 600,000 to 750,000 clones, with 72% occurring only once. The sequenced material came from memory CD4+ T cells sorted from blood. The source is a woman in her thirties in good health. The CDR3 runs from the conserved cysteine through the conserved F or W. The D gene is left open where the match is weak. A row's size may be missing; if present it is once, few, many or a size class.

clone_size d_call j_call v_call cdr3_nt cdr3_aa
once TRBD2 TRBJ2-3 TRBV4-1 TGCGCCAGCAGCCAAGGGGTGGCGTGGCGGGAGGGAGAATTGGATACGCAGTATTTT CASSQGVAWREGELDTQYF
- - TRBJ2-7 TRBV18 TGTGCCAGCTCACCACCTACAGATATAGGGCAGTACTTC CASSPPTDIGQYF
- - TRBJ1-3 TRBV19 TGTGCCAGTAGTGGCTCTGGAAACACCATATATTTT CASSGSGNTIYF
- - TRBJ2-1 TRBV13 TGTGCCAGCACCATGACGGGCCTCTCCTACAATGAGCAGTTCTTC CASTMTGLSYNEQFF
many TRBD1 TRBJ1-2 TRBV5-6 TGTGCCAGCAGCTTCTCCGACAGGGGCTTTGGCTACACCTTC CASSFSDRGFGYTF
- - TRBJ2-7 TRBV5-1 TGCGCCAGCAGCTGGACCGGGACTGCTCTGGGCGGAGAGCAGTACTTC CASSWTGTALGGEQYF
- TRBD1 TRBJ1-3 TRBV7-2 TGTGCCAGCAGGGACAGGAATGGAAACACCATATATTTT CASRDRNGNTIYF
- - TRBJ2-1 TRBV5-1 TGCGCCAGCAGCTTGGGTCACGAGGGGAATGGGAATGAGCAGTTCTTC CASSLGHEGNGNEQFF
few TRBD1 TRBJ2-1 TRBV5-1 TGCGCCAGCAGCTTGTTGAACAGGGGGATCAATGAGCAGTTCTTC CASSLLNRGINEQFF
many TRBD1 TRBJ1-2 TRBV28 TGTGCCAGCAGCCCGTGGGTCTACAGGGGGCCGATATATGGCTACACCTTC CASSPWVYRGPIYGYTF
once - TRBJ2-3 TRBV19 TGTGCCAGTAGTCCCAGCACAGATACGCAGTATTTT CASSPSTDTQYF